This passage covers 2 T cell receptor beta chains from one sample sequenced in a study of PD-1 blockade in mismatch repair-deficient tumors. The method was immunoSEQ multiplex PCR; TCRdb's version includes in-frame clones alone and lacks a portion of them. The repertoire holds tens of thousands of clones, with 78% as singletons. The sample in question was peripheral blood, obtained 4 weeks after starting pembrolizumab. Every receptor here comes from an adult with mismatch repair-deficient cancer.

This clone occurred once. The rearrangement uses TRBV11-2 and TRBJ2-7, with D perhaps assigned TRBD1 or TRBD2 (5 bases each). Germline V gene lookup returns CDR1 SGHAT and CDR2 FQNNGV. Trimming removed 0 bases from V and 2 bases from J, with 8 bases in between. The CDR3 has 14 residues. CDR3: CASSLDPGPYEQYF. The CDR3 nucleotides read TGTGCCAGCAGCTTAGATCCGGGACCCTACGAGCAGTACTTC.

The rearrangement joins TRBV6-5 to TRBJ1-4; D is undetermined. The length of the CDR3 is 13 residues. V was trimmed by 5 bases and J by 2 bases, leaving 6 bases between them. The germline gives CDR1 MNHEY, CDR2 SVGAGI. The CDR3: CASSTTTNEKLFF. Here the CDR3 DNA reads TGTGCCAGCAGTACGACCACTAATGAAAAACTGTTTTTT.